The 7 T cell receptor beta chains reported below all come from one sample, sequenced in a study of T cell changes during pregnancy in multiple sclerosis (dated by TCRdb to about 2019). Libraries were prepared through the immunoSEQ multiplex PCR assay. As stored in TCRdb, this immuneACCESS dataset retains in-frame rearrangements with V and J assigned. A fraction of the clones does not appear; measured against another copy, unresolved V genes explain less than half of the discrepancy, and the remainder lacks a known reason. The sample profile shows around 60,000 clones; about nine tenths of them were found once. Of the sample, around 2.7% is held by the ten largest clones. Sequences were derived from peripheral blood, sampled in the second trimester of pregnancy. The receptors derive from a female donor in good health, enrolled as a control in a pregnancy study.

To note about this clone: Its ends do not fully match the called genes, so a read error is possible. The genes are TRBV7-8 and TRBJ2-7; perhaps TRBD1 as D (6 bases). CDR1 and CDR2 (germline): SGHVS, FQNEAQ. The CDR3 runs 13 residues. The CDR3 sequence is CASTLGTARTVEF. The CDR3 DNA is TGTGCCAGCACCTTAGGCACTGCAAGGACAGTAGAGTTC.

The chain combines TRBV19 with TRBJ1-2; 10 bases line up with TRBD1. CDR1 and CDR2 from the germline V gene are LNHDA and SQIVND (reference sequence). The CDR3 sequence is 17 residues long. J gave up 0 bases and V 6 bases, and 10 bases lay outside the gene matches. CDR3 loop: CASSWDRGPNSNYGYTF. Here the CDR3 DNA reads TGTGCCAGTAGCTGGGACAGGGGACCAAATTCTAACTATGGCTACACCTTC.

The chain links TRBV13 to TRBJ2-7; 9 bases align to TRBD1. Germline trimming cut 0 bases from V and 7 bases from J; bases unmatched to any gene: 4. The CDR3 is made up of 14 amino acids. Per the germline V gene, CDR1 is PRHDT and CDR2 is FYEKMQ (reference sequence). CDR3 sequence (DNA): TGTGCCAGCAGCTTAGGGACAGGGGGTGGGGAGCAGTACTTC. It codes for CASSLGTGGGEQYF.

The rearrangement links TRBV6-4 to TRBJ1-3; 9 nucleotides line up with TRBD1. Germline CDR1 MRHNA, CDR2 SNTAGT. V trimming: 8 bases; J trimming: 2 bases; junction bases outside the gene matches: 7. The CDR3 has 15 residues. This CDR3 is CASAGDRVTGNTIYF. DNA of the CDR3: TGTGCCAGCGCTGGGGACAGGGTCACTGGAAACACCATATATTTT.

The chain links TRBV12-5 to TRBJ2-2; unclear D gene. This CDR3 is built from 12 residues. The V gene lost 6 bases and the J gene lost 7 bases, with 9 bases spanning the gap. Germline lookup yields CDR1 LGHNT and CDR2 FRNRAP. The CDR3 DNA reads TGTGCTAGTGGCCTCGAGGTCGGGGAGCTGTTTTTT. As protein: CASGLEVGELFF.

The CDR3 spells CASSEARDLSYTF. CDR3 coding DNA: TGTGCCAGCAGTGAAGCACGGGACTTGAGCTACACCTTC. V is TRBV6-1 and J is TRBJ1-2; TRBD1 might be the D (5 bases). The V and J ends lost 0 bases and 9 bases respectively, with 11 bases between them. There are 13 residues in the CDR3. The germline CDR1 and CDR2 sequences are MNHNS and SASEGT.

This sequence joins TRBV19 and TRBJ2-7, with TRBD2 as a possible D gene (5 bases). In germline, CDR1 is LNHDA, CDR2 SQIVND (reference sequence). Trimming left V 3 bases short and J 3 bases short, with 12 bases between. The CDR3 covers 14 residues. The CDR3 nucleotides are TGTGCCAGTAGTATGCTGACTACGATCTACGAGCAGTACTTC. This translates into CASSMLTTIYEQYF.